The 18 T cell receptor beta chains listed next were all sequenced from one sample in a study of radiation and T cells in renal cell carcinoma. This sample's time point: blood 4 weeks post-SBRT, at nephrectomy. The treatment denotes: 15 Gy SBRT to primary tumor, nephrectomy 4 weeks later. The data were produced by immunoSEQ multiplex PCR, yet TCRdb's version contains in-frame clones alone and is incomplete. The table includes 65,000 or so clones, over 60% detected once. The source material was blood, sampled from a patient whose treatment included radiotherapy and nephrectomy. These receptors originate from a man aged 55 to 70 with renal cell carcinoma.

This chain uses TRBV19 with TRBJ1-2; 7 bases align to TRBD1. The ends lost 5 bases at V and 2 bases at J; junction bases unmatched: 5. CDR1 is LNHDA, CDR2 SQIVND, per germline (reference sequence). CDR3 length: 14 residues. CDR3 in DNA: TGTGCCAGTAGTTCGGGACAGCAAAACTATGGCTACACCTTC. Protein sequence: CASSSGQQNYGYTF.

This chain uses TRBV18 with TRBJ2-1, with TRBD1 as a possible D gene (6 bases). Germline loops: CDR1 KGHSH, CDR2 LQKENI. V was trimmed by 3 bases and J by 0 bases, leaving 12 bases between them. The CDR3 spans 16 residues. CDR3 nucleotide sequence: TGTGCCAGCTCACCTCCGAGGGGGAGCTCCTACAATGAGCAGTTCTTC. Translated: CASSPPRGSSYNEQFF.

This chain links TRBV6-1 with TRBJ2-5; 7 bases line up with TRBD2. Germline V CDR1 and CDR2: MNHNS, SASEGT. The CDR3 is made up of 13 amino acids. With 6 bases clipped from V and 2 bases from J, the junction kept 3 bases outside the gene matches. The CDR3 reads CASRASGQETQYF. The CDR3 region has the DNA TGTGCCAGCAGGGCTAGCGGACAAGAGACCCAGTACTTC.

The chain combines TRBV2 with TRBJ2-5; D not certain. The CDR3 runs to 13 residues. V was clipped by 5 bases and J by 0 bases, with 7 bases between them. CDR1 SNHLY and CDR2 FYNNEI come from the germline V gene. CDR3 nucleotide sequence: TGTGCCAGCAGTTTCACAGACCAAGAGACCCAGTACTTC. Protein product: CASSFTDQETQYF.

The genes are TRBV7-9 and TRBJ2-7, with D possibly matching TRBD1 (6 bases). Germline assignment: CDR1 SEHNR and CDR2 FQNEAQ (reference sequence). Deletions cut 5 bases from V and 6 bases from J, with 23 bases between. The CDR3 contains 16 residues. CDR3 coding DNA: TGTGCCAGCAGCCGGGATTACAGGGCGACTGCCTCCGAGCAGTACTTC. It yields the protein CASSRDYRATASEQYF.

The rearrangement joins TRBV11-3 to TRBJ2-3, with TRBD2 matching over 7 bases. This CDR3 has 16 amino acids. Per germline, CDR1 SGHNT and CDR2 YENEEA. The V and J ends lost 2 bases and 4 bases, in that order; junction bases with no gene match: 9. In nucleotides, the CDR3 is TGTGCCAGCAGCTTAAGAGGCGGGAGCGGAGCAGATACGCAGTATTTT. As protein: CASSLRGGSGADTQYF.

The V gene is TRBV5-1, the J gene TRBJ2-1; TRBD2 agrees at 9 bases. CDR1 is SGHRS, CDR2 YFSETQ, per germline. Germline trimming cut 5 bases from V and 4 bases from J; bases unmatched to any gene: 7. This CDR3 region has 15 residues. Here the CDR3 reads CASRVIAGAYNEQFF. DNA of the CDR3: TGCGCCAGCAGGGTAATAGCGGGAGCTTACAATGAGCAGTTCTTC. The full variable domain, in which reference TRBV5-1 and TRBJ2-1 provide the parts outside the CDR3, is KAGVTQTPRYLIKTRGQQVTLSCSPISGHRSVSWYQQTPGQGLQFLFEYFSETQRNKGNFPGRFSGRQFSNSRSEMNVSTLELGDSALYLCASRVIAGAYNEQFFGPGTRLTVL.

J is TRBJ1-2 and V is TRBV5-5; 7 bases align to TRBD1. J was trimmed by 1 base and V by 4 bases; bases with no gene match: 16. This CDR3 spans 18 amino acids. Germline V gene lookup returns CDR1 SGHKS and CDR2 YYEKEE (reference sequence). The CDR3 here is CASSRDRSSQPGNYGYTF. For the CDR3, the DNA is TGTGCCAGCAGCCGGGACAGAAGTAGCCAACCGGGTAACTATGGCTACACCTTC.

The chain recombines TRBV30 with TRBJ2-7; D is undetermined. With 0 bases removed from V and 4 bases from J, the gap between germline ends came to 13 bases. The CDR3 is made up of 14 amino acids. Germline V gene lookup returns CDR1 GTSNPN and CDR2 SVGIG (reference sequence). The CDR3, as DNA: TGTGCCTGGAGTGTAGATACTATACCGTACGAGCAGTACTTC. Its protein is CAWSVDTIPYEQYF.

V and J are TRBV5-8 and TRBJ1-4, with D maybe TRBD1 (5 bases). The CDR3 loop spans 15 amino acids. The V gene's germline CDR1 is SGHTS and CDR2 YDEGEE. V dropped 4 bases and J dropped 1 base, with 11 bases sitting between them. The CDR3 sequence is CASSRGRQTNEKLFF. CDR3 coding DNA: TGTGCCAGCAGCAGGGGACGGCAAACTAATGAAAAACTGTTTTTT.

The chain uses TRBV6-1 and TRBJ2-5, with a tentative D call TRBD2 (6 bases). Germline V gives CDR1 MNHNS, CDR2 SASEGT. This CDR3 has 14 amino acids. V lost 1 base, J lost 4 bases, and 10 bases lay in between. The CDR3 loop reads CASSEGPGGETQYF. CDR3 coding DNA: TGTGCCAGCAGTGAAGGACCCGGGGGAGAGACCCAGTACTTC.

V usage is TRBV18 and J usage is TRBJ2-5, with 11 positions matching TRBD2. This CDR3 comprises 14 residues. After removal of 5 bases from V and 3 bases from J, the junction contained 2 bases not matched to a gene. Germline V gene sequence: CDR1 KGHSH, CDR2 LQKENI. The CDR3 spells CASSISGREETQYF. The CDR3 region has the DNA TGTGCCAGCTCAATTAGCGGGAGGGAAGAGACCCAGTACTTC.

This clone was seen a handful of times. This chain uses TRBV19 with TRBJ1-4, with TRBD1 identical over 12 bases. The germline gives CDR1 LNHDA, CDR2 SQIVND (reference sequence). V was pared by 6 bases and J by 6 bases, with 2 bases of the junction left unmatched. The CDR3 contains 14 residues. As DNA, the CDR3 is TGTGCCAGTAGAGGGACAGGGGGCTATGAAAAACTGTTTTTT. Protein: CASRGTGGYEKLFF.

In DNA, the CDR3 is TGTGCCAGCAGGGACAGGAACACCGGGGAGCTGTTTTTT. It yields the protein CASRDRNTGELFF. The chain joins TRBV27 to TRBJ2-2; TRBD1 might be the D (6 bases). The V end lost 6 bases, the J end lost 1 base, and 6 bases lay between the germline ends. The CDR3 sequence is 13 residues long. CDR1 and CDR2 from the germline V gene are MNHEY and SMNVEV (reference sequence).

The CDR3 spells CASIPPGQRGYNEQFF. Here the CDR3 DNA reads TGTGCCAGCATACCCCCAGGCCAGAGAGGCTACAATGAGCAGTTCTTC. The rearrangement uses TRBV27 and TRBJ2-1; D gene unclear. V lost 7 bases to trimming and J lost 3 bases, with 19 bases between them. This CDR3 region has 16 residues. Germline lookup yields CDR1 MNHEY and CDR2 SMNVEV (reference sequence).

The sample holds one count of this clone. V gene TRBV27 combines with J gene TRBJ1-1, with TRBD1 matching over 7 bases. Germline-derived CDR1 and CDR2 are MNHEY and SMNVEV (reference sequence). Trimming cost V 5 bases and J 4 bases; bases outside gene matches: 10. CDR3 length: 15 amino acids. The CDR3 nucleotides are TGTGCCAGCAGTCCCTTAACAGGGGTAGTCACTGAAGCTTTCTTT. It translates to CASSPLTGVVTEAFF.

The genes are TRBV20-1 and TRBJ2-5, with D unresolved. The CDR3 has 11 amino acids. Germline V gene sequence: CDR1 DFQATT, CDR2 SNEGSKA (reference sequence). Trimming removed 2 bases from V and 1 base from J, with 2 bases in between. CDR3 DNA sequence: TGCAGTGCTAGACGCCAAGAGACCCAGTACTTC. Its protein product is CSARRQETQYF.

The gene calls are TRBV6-1 and TRBJ1-1; 7 bases are shared with TRBD1. In germline, CDR1 is MNHNS, CDR2 SASEGT. V lost 6 bases and J lost 1; bases outside the gene matches: 5. This CDR3 has 14 amino acids. CDR3 coding DNA: TGTGCCAGCAGATCCGGGACAGCGAACACTGAAGCTTTCTTT. Translating it yields CASRSGTANTEAFF.